This T cell receptor beta chain was captured by sequencing in a study of T cells in Graves' hyperthyroidism and ophthalmopathy. Study-level results: Blood held most thyroid clonotypes expanded above 0.001 frequency.

Amplified TCR beta CDR3 regions derived from RNA transcripts. Using the HTBI primer set, a first-round RT-PCR was run on the TCR CDR3. Using its own MiXCR run on the multiplex PCR reads, TCRdb lists one record per CDR3 protein. Seen here are 650,000 to 700,000 distinct CDR3 sequences, 17% observed once, and the top ten hold around 16%. Points on this clonotype: Its target is unknown.

The sequenced sample was blood. The sequence was obtained from a man in his forties or fifties with Graves' hyperthyroidism.

The CDR3 region has the DNA TGTGCCAGTAGTATAAGGACAAACGACGAGCAGTACTTC. Residues: CASSIRTNDEQYF. V usage is TRBV19 and J usage is TRBJ2-7, with D tentatively TRBD1 (5 bases). Germline V lookup: CDR1 LNHDA, CDR2 SQIVND (reference sequence). The CDR3 is 13 residues long. The V gene lost 2 bases and the J gene lost 5 bases, with 10 bases spanning the gap.